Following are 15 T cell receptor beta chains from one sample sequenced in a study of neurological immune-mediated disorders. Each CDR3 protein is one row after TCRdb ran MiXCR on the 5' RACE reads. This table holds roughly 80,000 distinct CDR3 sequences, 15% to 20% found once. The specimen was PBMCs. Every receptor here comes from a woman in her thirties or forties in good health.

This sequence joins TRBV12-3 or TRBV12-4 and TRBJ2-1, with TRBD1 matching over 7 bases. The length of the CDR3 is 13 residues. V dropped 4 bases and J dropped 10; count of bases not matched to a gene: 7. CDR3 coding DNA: TGTGCCAGCAGTTACACAGGGGCCGGGGAGCAGTTCTTC. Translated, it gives CASSYTGAGEQFF.

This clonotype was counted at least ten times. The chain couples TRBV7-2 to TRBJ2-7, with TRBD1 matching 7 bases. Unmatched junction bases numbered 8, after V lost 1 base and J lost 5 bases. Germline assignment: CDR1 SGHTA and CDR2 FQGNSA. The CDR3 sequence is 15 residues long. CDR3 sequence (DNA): TGTGCCAGCAGCTTAGAGGGGGCGAATTTTAACGAGCAGTACTTC. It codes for CASSLEGANFNEQYF.

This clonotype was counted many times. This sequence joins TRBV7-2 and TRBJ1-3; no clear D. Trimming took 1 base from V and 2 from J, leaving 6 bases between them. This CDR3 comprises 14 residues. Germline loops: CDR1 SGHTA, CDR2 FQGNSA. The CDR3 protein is CASSLGQTGNTIYF. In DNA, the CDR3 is TGTGCCAGCAGCTTAGGGCAGACTGGAAACACCATATATTTT.

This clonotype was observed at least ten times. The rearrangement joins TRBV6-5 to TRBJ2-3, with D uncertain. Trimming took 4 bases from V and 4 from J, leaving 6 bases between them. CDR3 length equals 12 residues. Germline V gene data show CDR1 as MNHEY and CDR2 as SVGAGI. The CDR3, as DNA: TGTGCCAGCAGTTCCCCCCCAGATACGCAGTATTTT. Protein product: CASSSPPDTQYF.

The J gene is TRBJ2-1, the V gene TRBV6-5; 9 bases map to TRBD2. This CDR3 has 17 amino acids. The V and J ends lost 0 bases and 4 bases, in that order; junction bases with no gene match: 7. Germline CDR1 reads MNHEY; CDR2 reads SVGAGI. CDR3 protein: CASSYSFSGGVYNEQFF. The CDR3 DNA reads TGTGCCAGCAGTTACTCGTTTAGCGGGGGTGTGTACAATGAGCAGTTCTTC.

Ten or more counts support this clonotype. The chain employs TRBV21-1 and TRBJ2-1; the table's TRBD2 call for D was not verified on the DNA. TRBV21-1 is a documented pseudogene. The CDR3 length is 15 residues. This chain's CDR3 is CASSKSSATYNEQFF. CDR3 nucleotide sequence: TGTGCCAGCAGCAAGTCTAGCGCCACCTACAATGAGCAGTTCTTC.

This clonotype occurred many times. The CDR3 protein is CASSRPPVGGGGIDTQYF. The CDR3 nucleotides read TGTGCCAGCAGCCGACCCCCCGTTGGCGGGGGAGGGATAGATACGCAGTATTTT. The genes are TRBV28 and TRBJ2-3; 7 bases are shared with TRBD2. The CDR3 is made up of 18 amino acids. Trimming took 6 bases from V and 5 from J; bases not matched to a gene: 20. The germline V gene has CDR1 MDHEN and CDR2 SYDVKM.

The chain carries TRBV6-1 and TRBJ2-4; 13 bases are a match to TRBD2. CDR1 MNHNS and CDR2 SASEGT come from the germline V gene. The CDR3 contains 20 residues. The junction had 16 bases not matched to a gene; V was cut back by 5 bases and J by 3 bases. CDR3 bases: TGTGCCAGCAGTAGCCGCCCGGGACTAGCGGGGAGGCAGGGCAAAAACATTCAGTACTTC. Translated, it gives CASSSRPGLAGRQGKNIQYF.

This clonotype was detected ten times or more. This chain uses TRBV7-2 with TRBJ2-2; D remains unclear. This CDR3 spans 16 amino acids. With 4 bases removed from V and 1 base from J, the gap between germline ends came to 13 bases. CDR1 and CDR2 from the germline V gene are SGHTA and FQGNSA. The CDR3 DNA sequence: TGTGCCAGCAGCTCCCCGGAACTCCTGAACACCGGGGAGCTGTTTTTT. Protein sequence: CASSSPELLNTGELFF. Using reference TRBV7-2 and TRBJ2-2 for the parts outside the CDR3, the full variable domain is GAGVSQSPSNKVTEKGKDVELRCDPISGHTALYWYRQSLGQGLEFLIYFQGNSAPDKSGLPSDRFSAERTGGSVSTLTIQRTQQEDSAVYLCASSSPELLNTGELFFGEGSRLTVL.

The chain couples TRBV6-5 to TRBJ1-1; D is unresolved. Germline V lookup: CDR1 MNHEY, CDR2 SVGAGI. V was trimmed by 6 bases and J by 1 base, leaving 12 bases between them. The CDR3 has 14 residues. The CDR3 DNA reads TGTGCCAGCAGCAGTAACCCCGGGAACACTGAAGCTTTCTTT. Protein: CASSSNPGNTEAFF.

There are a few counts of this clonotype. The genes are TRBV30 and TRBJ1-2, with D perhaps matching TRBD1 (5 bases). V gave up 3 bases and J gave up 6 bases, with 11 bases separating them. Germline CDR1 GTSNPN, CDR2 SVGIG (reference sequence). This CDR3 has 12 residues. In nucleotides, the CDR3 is TGTGCCTGGAGCGGAGGGGCGAATGGCTACACCTTC. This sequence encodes CAWSGGANGYTF.

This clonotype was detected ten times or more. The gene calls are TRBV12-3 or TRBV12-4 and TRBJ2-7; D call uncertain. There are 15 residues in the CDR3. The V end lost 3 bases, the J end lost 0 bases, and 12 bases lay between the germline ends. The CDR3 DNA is TGTGCCAGCAGTTTGGGTGGGGTCCCCTCCTACGAGCAGTACGTC. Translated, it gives CASSLGGVPSYEQYV.

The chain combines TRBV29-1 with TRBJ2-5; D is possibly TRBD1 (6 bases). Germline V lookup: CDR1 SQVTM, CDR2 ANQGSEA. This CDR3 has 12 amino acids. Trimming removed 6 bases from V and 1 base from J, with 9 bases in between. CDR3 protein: CSVDSLQETQYF. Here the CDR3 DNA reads TGCAGCGTGGACAGTCTCCAAGAGACCCAGTACTTC.

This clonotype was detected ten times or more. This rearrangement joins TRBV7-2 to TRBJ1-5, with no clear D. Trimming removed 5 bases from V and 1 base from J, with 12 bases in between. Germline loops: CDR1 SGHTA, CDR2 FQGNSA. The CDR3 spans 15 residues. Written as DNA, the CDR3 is TGTGCCAGCAGCCTACGTCCCGGGAGCAATCAGCCCCAGCATTTT. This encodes CASSLRPGSNQPQHF.

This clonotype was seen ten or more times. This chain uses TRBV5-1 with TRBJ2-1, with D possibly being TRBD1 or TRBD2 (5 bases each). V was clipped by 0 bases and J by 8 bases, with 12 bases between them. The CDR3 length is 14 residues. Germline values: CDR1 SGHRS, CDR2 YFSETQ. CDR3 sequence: CASSLAERGDEQFF. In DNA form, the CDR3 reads TGCGCCAGCAGCTTGGCCGAGAGGGGTGATGAGCAGTTCTTC.